This TCR beta chain is from a study of neoadjuvant anti-PD-1 for oral cavity cancer. Study information: Nivolumab at 3 mg/kg was mostly given biweekly, three to four doses, pre-surgery.

The patients had HPV-negative, locally advanced oral cavity squamous cell carcinoma. Whole-study findings and limits: PBMC Gini-index clonality exceeded responders' in non-responders post-nivolumab.

PBMC libraries mostly used about 500 ng of input genomic DNA, with six replicates per sample. Some clones are missing from TCRdb's copy, which holds only in-frame ones; the method was immunoSEQ multiplex PCR. Of about 15,000 clones in the sample, roughly 70% were seen once. This clone was picked up one time. The target antigen is unknown. The CDR3 totals 15 residues. From germline, CDR1 is SGHRS and CDR2 YFSETQ. Trimming stripped 4 bases from V and 1 base from J, with 14 bases between. The clonotype originates from a person between 40 and 85 years old with oral cavity squamous cell carcinoma. The starting material was PBMCs, obtained before nivolumab (anti-PD-1) treatment. The V and J genes are TRBV5-1 and TRBJ1-1; possibly TRBD1 for D (6 bases). The CDR3 reads CASSPGQTRNTEAFF. CDR3 nucleotides: TGCGCCAGCAGCCCAGGACAGACTAGGAACACTGAAGCTTTCTTT.